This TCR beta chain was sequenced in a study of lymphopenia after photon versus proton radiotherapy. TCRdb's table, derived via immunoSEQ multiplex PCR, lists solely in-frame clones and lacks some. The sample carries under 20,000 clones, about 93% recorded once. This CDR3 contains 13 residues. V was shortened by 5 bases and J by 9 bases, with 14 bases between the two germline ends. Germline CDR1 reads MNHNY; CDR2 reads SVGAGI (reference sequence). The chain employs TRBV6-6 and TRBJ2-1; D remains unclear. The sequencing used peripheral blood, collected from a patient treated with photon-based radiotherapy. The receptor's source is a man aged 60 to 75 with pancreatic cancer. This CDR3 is CASSARTRVEQFF. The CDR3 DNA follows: TGTGCCAGCAGTGCGCGAACCCGTGTTGAGCAGTTCTTC.